This T cell receptor (beta chain) was identified in a study of Graves' ophthalmopathy and Graves' hyperthyroidism. Broader study findings: The 13-signature model separated ophthalmopathy from stable hyperthyroidism at 85% to 90% sensitivity and around 81% specificity.

It was from roughly 10 ml of fresh peripheral blood that the PBMCs came. V shed 6 bases and J 5 bases; nucleotides not matched to a gene: 4. The CDR3 is made up of 14 amino acids. Germline values: CDR1 SNHLY, CDR2 FYNNEI. CDR3 regions of TCR beta were amplified from RNA transcripts. The workflow started with a first-round RT-PCR run with HTBI primers and then moved on to a second-round multiplex PCR. A single record per CDR3 protein comes from TCRdb applying MiXCR to the multiplex PCR reads. Among under 350,000 distinct CDR3 sequences listed, roughly a sixth were seen once. The sample holds many counts of this clonotype. Its target is not known.

This chain uses TRBV2 with TRBJ1-6; 7 nucleotides agree with TRBD1. This TCR came from an adult man with Graves' ophthalmopathy. What was sequenced was peripheral blood. The CDR3 DNA is TGTGCCAGCAGAGGGACAGCCCATAATTCACCCCTCCACTTT. Translation: CASRGTAHNSPLHF.